Each of the 12 T cell receptor beta chains below was sequenced from the same sample in a study of shared clonotypes between healthy human individuals. Sequenced by immunoSEQ multiplex PCR; TCRdb stores in-frame clones only, minus some. In the table there are some 500,000 clones, around 95% of which are singletons. The material sequenced was naive CD4+ T cells sorted from blood. This sample's subset: CD45RA+ positively selected. These receptors originate from a woman aged 30 to 39 in good health.

The chain employs TRBV5-1 and TRBJ2-1; D perhaps matches TRBD1 (6 bases). Germline CDR1 and CDR2: SGHRS and YFSETQ. Deletions cut 4 bases from V and 2 bases from J, with 19 bases between. This CDR3 comprises 17 residues. This chain's CDR3 is CASSPLFRTATYNEQFF. CDR3 nucleotide sequence: TGCGCCAGCAGCCCCCTGTTTAGGACAGCAACCTACAATGAGCAGTTCTTC.

As concerns this clone: Distinct nucleotide sequences in the sample also encode this CDR3. The V call is TRBV4-1, the J call TRBJ1-1; D unresolved. The germline CDR1 and CDR2 sequences are MGHRA and YSYEKL. Between the trimmed V and J ends, which lost 1 base and 1 base, there was a span of 7 bases. The CDR3 is 14 amino acids. The CDR3: CASSQGQWNTEAFF. CDR3 DNA: TGCGCCAGCAGCCAAGGACAATGGAACACTGAAGCTTTCTTT.

This rearrangement joins TRBV29-1 to TRBJ2-7, with D unclear. CDR1 is SQVTM, CDR2 ANQGSEA, per germline. V was cut by 0 bases and J by 5 bases, with 11 bases left in between. The CDR3 has 13 amino acids. The CDR3 nucleotides read TGCAGCGTTGAAGATCGCCTAGATGACGAGCAGTACTTC. Residues: CSVEDRLDDEQYF.

This clone was counted a few times. V usage is TRBV7-9 and J usage is TRBJ2-7; 8 bases are shared with TRBD1. With V trimmed by 5 bases and J by 4 bases, 7 bases remained unmatched. Looked up from germline, CDR1 is SEHNR and CDR2 is FQNEAQ (reference sequence). This CDR3 comprises 14 residues. The CDR3 spells CASSQDRGGYEQYF. In DNA form, the CDR3 reads TGTGCCAGCAGCCAAGACAGGGGTGGATACGAGCAGTACTTC.

V gene TRBV28 combines with J gene TRBJ1-4, with D possibly matching TRBD1 (5 bases). CDR1 is MDHEN, CDR2 SYDVKM, per germline. The CDR3 is 16 amino acids. Trimming stripped 10 bases from V and 7 bases from J, with 25 bases between. Here the CDR3 reads CATRGLGVGSGEKLFF. The CDR3 coding sequence is TGTGCCACCCGGGGCCTGGGGGTCGGCAGTGGTGAAAAACTGTTTTTT.

This chain links TRBV2 with TRBJ1-2; the D gene is possibly TRBD1 (5 bases). Germline CDR1 reads SNHLY; CDR2 reads FYNNEI. V lost 2 bases to trimming and J lost 10 bases, with 11 bases between them. The CDR3 runs to 12 residues. The CDR3 nucleotides read TGTGCCAGCAGTGAACAGGGTCGGGACTACACCTTC. Translating it yields CASSEQGRDYTF.

In this sample, this clone turned up once. This rearrangement joins TRBV7-3 to TRBJ2-7; D call uncertain. V gave up 5 bases and J gave up 3 bases, with 17 bases separating them. Germline V CDR1 and CDR2: SGHTA, FQGTGA. The CDR3 sequence is 15 residues long. The CDR3 DNA reads TGTGCCAGCAGCGTCGGTATGCGGAACATCTACGAGCAGTACTTC. Translating it yields CASSVGMRNIYEQYF.

V and J are TRBV11-2 and TRBJ1-1; D uncertain. V lost 5 bases, J lost 1 base, and 20 bases lay in between. The germline V gene has CDR1 SGHAT and CDR2 FQNNGV. The CDR3 extends over 17 amino acids. The CDR3 nucleotides are TGTGCCAGCAGCCTTGATCGTTGGGCCGGAAGGAACACTGAAGCTTTCTTT. Amino acids: CASSLDRWAGRNTEAFF.

The chain joins TRBV5-1 to TRBJ1-1; D is unresolved. The CDR3 contains 14 residues. V lost 0 bases, J lost 4 bases, and 10 bases lay in between. Germline lookup yields CDR1 SGHRS and CDR2 YFSETQ. The CDR3, as DNA: TGCGCCAGCAGCTTGGTGGACGGCACCACTGAAGCTTTCTTT. This sequence encodes CASSLVDGTTEAFF.

The chain recombines TRBV15 with TRBJ2-5; no reliable D call. Germline lookup yields CDR1 LNHNV and CDR2 YYDKDF (reference sequence). CDR3 size: 13 residues. V was shortened by 2 bases and J by 5 bases, with 9 bases between the two germline ends. The CDR3 loop is CATSRYRWETQYF. The CDR3 bases are TGTGCCACCAGCAGATATCGCTGGGAGACCCAGTACTTC. The full variable domain, its missing parts supplied by reference TRBV15 and TRBJ2-5, is DAMVIQNPRYQVTQFGKPVTLSCSQTLNHNVMYWYQQKSSQAPKLLFHYYDKDFNNEADTPDNFQSRRPNTSFCFLDIRSPGLGDTAMYLCATSRYRWETQYFGPGTRLLVL.

The gene calls are TRBV2 and TRBJ1-4, with 7 bases that match TRBD1. The CDR3 consists of 13 residues. CDR1 is SNHLY and CDR2 is FYNNEI in the germline V gene. Unmatched junction bases numbered 6, after V lost 7 bases and J lost 7 bases. The CDR3: CASTQGVGEKLFF. Here the CDR3 DNA reads TGTGCCAGCACCCAGGGGGTGGGTGAAAAACTGTTTTTT. The full variable domain, its missing parts supplied by reference TRBV2 and TRBJ1-4, is EPEVTQTPSHQVTQMGQEVILRCVPISNHLYFYWYRQILGQKVEFLVSFYNNEISEKSEIFDDQFSVERPDGSNFTLKIRSTKLEDSAMYFCASTQGVGEKLFFGSGTQLSVL.

The chain uses TRBV15 and TRBJ1-2; unclear D gene. The CDR3 has 14 amino acids. V was clipped by 0 bases and J by 3 bases, with 8 bases between them. CDR1 is LNHNV, CDR2 YYDKDF, per germline (reference sequence). The CDR3 nucleotides read TGTGCCACCAGCAGAGATAAATTAGACTATGGCTACACCTTC. As protein: CATSRDKLDYGYTF.